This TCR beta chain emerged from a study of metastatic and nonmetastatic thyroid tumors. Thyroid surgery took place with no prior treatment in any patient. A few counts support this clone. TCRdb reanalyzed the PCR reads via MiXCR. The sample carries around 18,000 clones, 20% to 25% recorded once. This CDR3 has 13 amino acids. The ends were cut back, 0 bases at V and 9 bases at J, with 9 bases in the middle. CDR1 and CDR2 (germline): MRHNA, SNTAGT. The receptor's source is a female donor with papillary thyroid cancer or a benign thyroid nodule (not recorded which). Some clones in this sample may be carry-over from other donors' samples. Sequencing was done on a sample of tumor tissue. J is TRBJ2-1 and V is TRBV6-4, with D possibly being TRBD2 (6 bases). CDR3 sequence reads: CASSDSEGSEQFF. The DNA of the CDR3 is TGTGCCAGCAGTGACTCGGAGGGTAGTGAGCAGTTCTTC.